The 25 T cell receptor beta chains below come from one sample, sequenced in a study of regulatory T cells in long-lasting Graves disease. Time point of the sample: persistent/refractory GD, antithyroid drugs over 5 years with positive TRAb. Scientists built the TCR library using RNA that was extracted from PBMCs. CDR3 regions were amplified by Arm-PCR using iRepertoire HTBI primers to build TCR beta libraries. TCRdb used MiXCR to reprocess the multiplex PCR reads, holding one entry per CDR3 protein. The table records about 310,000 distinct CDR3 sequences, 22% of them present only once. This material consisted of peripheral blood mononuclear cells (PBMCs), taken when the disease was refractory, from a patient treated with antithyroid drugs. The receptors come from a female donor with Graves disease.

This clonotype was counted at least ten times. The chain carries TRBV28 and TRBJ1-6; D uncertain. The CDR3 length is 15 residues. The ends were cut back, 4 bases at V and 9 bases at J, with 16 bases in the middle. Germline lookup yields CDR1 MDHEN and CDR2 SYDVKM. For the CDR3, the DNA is TGTGCCAGCAGTTCCACCTACCGTGGGAGTTCACCCCTCCACTTT. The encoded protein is CASSSTYRGSSPLHF.

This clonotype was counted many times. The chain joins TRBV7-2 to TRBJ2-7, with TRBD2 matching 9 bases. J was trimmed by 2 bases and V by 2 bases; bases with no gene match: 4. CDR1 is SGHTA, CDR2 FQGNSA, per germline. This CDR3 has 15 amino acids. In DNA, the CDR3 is TGTGCCAGCAGCTTAATGGCGGGAGGGGCCTACGAGCAGTACTTC. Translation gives CASSLMAGGAYEQYF.

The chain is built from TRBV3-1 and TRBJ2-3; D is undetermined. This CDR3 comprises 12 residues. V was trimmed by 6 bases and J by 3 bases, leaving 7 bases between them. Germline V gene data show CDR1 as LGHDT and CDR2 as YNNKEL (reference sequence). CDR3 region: CASSYSTDTQYF. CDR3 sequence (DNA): TGTGCCAGCAGTTATAGTACAGATACGCAGTATTTT.

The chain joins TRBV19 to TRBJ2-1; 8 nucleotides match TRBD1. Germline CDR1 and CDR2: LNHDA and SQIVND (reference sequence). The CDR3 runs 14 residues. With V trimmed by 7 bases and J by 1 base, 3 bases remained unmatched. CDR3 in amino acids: CASMDRASYNEQFF. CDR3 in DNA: TGTGCCAGTATGGACAGGGCGTCCTACAATGAGCAGTTCTTC.

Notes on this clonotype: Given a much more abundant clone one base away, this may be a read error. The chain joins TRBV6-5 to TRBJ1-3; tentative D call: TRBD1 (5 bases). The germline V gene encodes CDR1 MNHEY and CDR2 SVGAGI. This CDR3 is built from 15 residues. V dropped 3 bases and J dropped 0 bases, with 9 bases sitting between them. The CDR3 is CASSYSGGSGNTIYF. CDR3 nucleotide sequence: TGTGCCAGCAGTTATTCGGGGGGCTCTGGAAACACCATATATTTT.

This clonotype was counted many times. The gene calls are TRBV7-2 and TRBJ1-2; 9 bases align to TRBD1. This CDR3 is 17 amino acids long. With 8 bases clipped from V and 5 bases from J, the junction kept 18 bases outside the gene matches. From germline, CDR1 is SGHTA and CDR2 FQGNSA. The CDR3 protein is CASGGFSTGGDRYGYTF. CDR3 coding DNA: TGTGCCAGCGGCGGGTTCTCTACAGGGGGCGATAGGTATGGCTACACCTTC.

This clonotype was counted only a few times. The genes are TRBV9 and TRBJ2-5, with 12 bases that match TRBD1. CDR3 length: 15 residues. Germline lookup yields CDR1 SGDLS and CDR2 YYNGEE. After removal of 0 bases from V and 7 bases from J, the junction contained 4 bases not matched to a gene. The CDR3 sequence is CASSVGGQGAVTQYF. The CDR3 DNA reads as TGTGCCAGCAGCGTAGGGGGACAGGGGGCCGTGACCCAGTACTTC.

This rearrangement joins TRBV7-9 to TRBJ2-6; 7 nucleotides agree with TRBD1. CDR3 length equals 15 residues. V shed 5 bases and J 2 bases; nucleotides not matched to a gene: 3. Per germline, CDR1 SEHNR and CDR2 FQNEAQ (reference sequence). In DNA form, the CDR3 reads TGTGCCAGCAGCCATGACAGGGCTGGGGCCAACGTCCTGACTTTC. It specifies CASSHDRAGANVLTF.

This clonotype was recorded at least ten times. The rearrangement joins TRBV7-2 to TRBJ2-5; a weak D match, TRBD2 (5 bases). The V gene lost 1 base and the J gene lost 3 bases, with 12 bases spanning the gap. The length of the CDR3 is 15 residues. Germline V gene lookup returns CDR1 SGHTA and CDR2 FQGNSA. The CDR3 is CASSLVSSGKETQYF. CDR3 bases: TGTGCCAGCAGCTTAGTATCGAGCGGCAAAGAGACCCAGTACTTC. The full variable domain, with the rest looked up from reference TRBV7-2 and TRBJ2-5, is GAGVSQSPSNKVTEKGKDVELRCDPISGHTALYWYRQSLGQGLEFLIYFQGNSAPDKSGLPSDRFSAERTGGSVSTLTIQRTQQEDSAVYLCASSLVSSGKETQYFGPGTRLLVL.

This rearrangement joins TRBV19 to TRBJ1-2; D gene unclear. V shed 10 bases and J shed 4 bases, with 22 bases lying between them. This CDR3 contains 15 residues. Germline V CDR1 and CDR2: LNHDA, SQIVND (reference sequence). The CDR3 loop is CATSGLDAFAYGYTF. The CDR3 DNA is TGTGCCACCTCGGGATTAGATGCTTTTGCCTATGGCTACACCTTC.

DNA of the CDR3: TGTGCCAGCAGTGAAGAACCGGGACAGGGTTTAGCGGGGGAGCTGTTTTTT. This encodes CASSEEPGQGLAGELFF. The genes are TRBV6-1 and TRBJ2-2, with TRBD1 matching 9 bases. Trimming at V came to 1 base and at J to 8 bases, leaving 11 bases not matched to a gene. Germline values: CDR1 MNHNS, CDR2 SASEGT. The CDR3 contains 17 residues.

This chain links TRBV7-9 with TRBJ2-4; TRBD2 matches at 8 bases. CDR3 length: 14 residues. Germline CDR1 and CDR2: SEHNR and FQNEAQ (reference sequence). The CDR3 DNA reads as TGTCCTTGGCGGGGGGACCTAGCCAAAAACATTCAGTACTTC. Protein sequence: CPWRGDLAKNIQYF.

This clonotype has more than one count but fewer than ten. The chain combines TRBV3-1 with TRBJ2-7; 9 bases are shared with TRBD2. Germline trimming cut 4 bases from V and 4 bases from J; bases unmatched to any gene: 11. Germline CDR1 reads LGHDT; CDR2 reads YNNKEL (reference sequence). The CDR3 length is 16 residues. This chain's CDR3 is CASSPEGLAGIYEQYF. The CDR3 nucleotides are TGTGCCAGCAGCCCCGAGGGGCTAGCGGGAATTTACGAGCAGTACTTC.

CDR3 sequence: CASSLQTVNTEAFF. CDR3 nucleotides: TGCGCCAGCAGCTTGCAGACGGTGAACACTGAAGCTTTCTTT. The chain combines TRBV5-1 with TRBJ1-1, with D uncertain. Between the trimmed V and J ends, which lost 1 base and 0 bases, there was a span of 7 bases. There are 14 residues in the CDR3. Germline V gene lookup returns CDR1 SGHRS and CDR2 YFSETQ.

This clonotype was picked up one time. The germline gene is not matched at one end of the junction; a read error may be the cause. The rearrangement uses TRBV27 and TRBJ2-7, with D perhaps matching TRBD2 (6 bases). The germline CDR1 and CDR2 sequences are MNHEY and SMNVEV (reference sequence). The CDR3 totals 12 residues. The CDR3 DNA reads TGTGCCAGCGGGACTTCCTCCTACGAGCAGTGCTTC. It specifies CASGTSSYEQCF.

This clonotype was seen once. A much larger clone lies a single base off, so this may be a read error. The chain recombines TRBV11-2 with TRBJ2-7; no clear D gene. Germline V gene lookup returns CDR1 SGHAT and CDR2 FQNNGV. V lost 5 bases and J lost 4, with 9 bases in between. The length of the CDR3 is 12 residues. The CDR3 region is CASSPPQYEQYF. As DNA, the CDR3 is TGTGCCAGCAGCCCACCCCAGTACGAGCAGTACTTC. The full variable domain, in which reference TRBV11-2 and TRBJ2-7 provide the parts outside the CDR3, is EAGVAQSPRYKIIEKRQSVAFWCNPISGHATLYWYQQILGQGPKLLIQFQNNGVVDDSQLPKDRFSAERLKGVDSTLKIQPAKLEDSAVYLCASSPPQYEQYFGPGTRLTVT.

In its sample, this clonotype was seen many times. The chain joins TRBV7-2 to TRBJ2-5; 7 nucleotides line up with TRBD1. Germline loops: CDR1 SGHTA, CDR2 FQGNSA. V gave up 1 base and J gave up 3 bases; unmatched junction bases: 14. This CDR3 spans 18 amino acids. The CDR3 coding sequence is TGTGCCAGCAGCTTAGTAGGGGGCAAGCCGGTCTCAAAAGAGACCCAGTACTTC. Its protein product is CASSLVGGKPVSKETQYF. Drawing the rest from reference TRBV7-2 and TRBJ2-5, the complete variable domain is GAGVSQSPSNKVTEKGKDVELRCDPISGHTALYWYRQSLGQGLEFLIYFQGNSAPDKSGLPSDRFSAERTGGSVSTLTIQRTQQEDSAVYLCASSLVGGKPVSKETQYFGPGTRLLVL.

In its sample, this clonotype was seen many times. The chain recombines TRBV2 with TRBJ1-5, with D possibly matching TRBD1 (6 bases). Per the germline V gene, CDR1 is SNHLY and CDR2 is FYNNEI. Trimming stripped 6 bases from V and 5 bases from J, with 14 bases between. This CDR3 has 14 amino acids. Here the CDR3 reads CASRPGTPDQPQHF. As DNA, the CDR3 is TGTGCCAGCAGACCCGGGACACCGGATCAGCCCCAGCATTTT.

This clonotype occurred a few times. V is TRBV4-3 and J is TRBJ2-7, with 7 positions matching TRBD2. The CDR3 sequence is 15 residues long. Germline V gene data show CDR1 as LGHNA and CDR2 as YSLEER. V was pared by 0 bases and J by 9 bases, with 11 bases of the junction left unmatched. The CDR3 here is CASSQDTGRPVGQYF. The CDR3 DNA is TGCGCCAGCAGCCAAGACACCGGGAGGCCCGTCGGGCAGTACTTC.

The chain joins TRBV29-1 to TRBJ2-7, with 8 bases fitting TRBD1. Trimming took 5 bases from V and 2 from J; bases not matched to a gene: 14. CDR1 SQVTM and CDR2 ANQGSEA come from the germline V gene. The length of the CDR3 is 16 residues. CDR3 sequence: CSVPEDRDESTYEQYF. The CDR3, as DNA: TGCAGCGTTCCCGAGGACAGGGACGAATCAACCTACGAGCAGTACTTC.

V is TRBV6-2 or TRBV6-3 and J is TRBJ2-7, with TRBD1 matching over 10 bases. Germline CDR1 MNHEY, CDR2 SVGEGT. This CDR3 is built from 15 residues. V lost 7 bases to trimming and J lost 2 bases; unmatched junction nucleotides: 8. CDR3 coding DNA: TGTGCCAGCATACAAGACAGGGGGCTTACCTACGAGCAGTACTTC. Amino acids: CASIQDRGLTYEQYF.

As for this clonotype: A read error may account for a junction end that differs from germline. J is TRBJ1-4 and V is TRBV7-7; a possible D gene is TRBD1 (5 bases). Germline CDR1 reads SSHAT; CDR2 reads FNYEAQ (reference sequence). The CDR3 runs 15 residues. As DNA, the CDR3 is TGTGCTAGCAGCTTATCAGGACACCCAAATGAAAAACTGTTTTTT. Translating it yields CASSLSGHPNEKLFF.

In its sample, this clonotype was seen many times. This CDR3 reads CASSLNAGGNQPQHF. In nucleotides, the CDR3 is TGTGCCAGCAGCCTGAATGCAGGGGGCAATCAGCCCCAGCATTTT. The chain has TRBV11-2 and TRBJ1-5, with D maybe TRBD1 (6 bases). Trimming removed 5 bases at V and 2 bases at J, with 13 bases between. The CDR3 extends over 15 amino acids. CDR1 SGHAT and CDR2 FQNNGV come from the germline V gene.

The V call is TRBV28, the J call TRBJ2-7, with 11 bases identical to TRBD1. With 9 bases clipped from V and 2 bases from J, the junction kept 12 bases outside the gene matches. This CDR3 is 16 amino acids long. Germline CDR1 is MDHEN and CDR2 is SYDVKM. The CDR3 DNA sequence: TGTGCCAGTCACCTGGTCGGGACAGGGGGTGCCTACGAGCAGTACTTC. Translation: CASHLVGTGGAYEQYF.

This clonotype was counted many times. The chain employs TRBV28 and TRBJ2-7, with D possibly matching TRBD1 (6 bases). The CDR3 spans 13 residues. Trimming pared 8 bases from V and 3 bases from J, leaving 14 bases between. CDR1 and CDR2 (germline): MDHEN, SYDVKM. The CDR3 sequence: CASRGGKGYEQYF. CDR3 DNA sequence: TGTGCCAGCCGAGGGGGTAAAGGCTACGAGCAGTACTTC.